This is a list of T cell receptor beta chains from one sample in a study of blood T cell repertoires in COVID-19. Libraries were prepared by immunoSEQ multiplex PCR; TCRdb keeps only in-frame clonotypes and omits some of them. The data hold about 62,000 clones, with 85% to 90% observed a single time. The sample consisted of peripheral blood. These TCRs come from an older man with acute or convalescent COVID-19. Each CDR3 is given with its conserved first and last residue. A D gene is named only where the DNA matches it firmly. Clone size is given for some rows only: seen once, a few or many times, or a class if the clone is expanded.

v_call	d_call	clone_size	j_call	cdr3_nt	cdr3_aa
TRBV3-1/TRBV3-2	.	.	TRBJ2-1	TGTGCCAGCAGCCAAGGACAGCCGTTTTACAATGAGCAGTTCTTC	CASSQGQPFYNEQFF
TRBV30	TRBD2	.	TRBJ2-2	TGTGCCTGGAGAAGGACTAGCAACACCGGGGAGCTGTTTTTT	CAWRRTSNTGELFF
TRBV5-1	TRBD1	.	TRBJ2-3	TGCGCCAGCAGCTCGGACAGGGGGTATACAGATACGCAGTATTTT	CASSSDRGYTDTQYF
TRBV18	TRBD2	.	TRBJ2-3	TGTGCCAGCTCAGGGACTAGCGGGAGCCTTTATGTCTCGGCAGATACGCAGTATTTT	CASSGTSGSLYVSADTQYF
TRBV3-1/TRBV3-2	TRBD2	.	TRBJ2-5	TGTGCCAGCAGTTACGGACTAGCGGGGGGGGAGACCCAGTACTTC	CASSYGLAGGETQYF
TRBV28	.	.	TRBJ1-2	TGTGCCAGCAACCCCGACAGTAATTATGGCTACACCTTC	CASNPDSNYGYTF
TRBV9	TRBD1	.	TRBJ1-5	TGTGCCAGCAGCCCCCCCTGCGGACAGGGGTTGAATCAGCCCCAGCATTTT	CASSPPCGQGLNQPQHF
TRBV5-4	TRBD1	.	TRBJ2-2	TGTGCCAGCAGCTTGCCCGGGACAGGGGGCACCGGGGAGCTGTTTTTT	CASSLPGTGGTGELFF
TRBV7-8	TRBD1	.	TRBJ1-3	TGTGCCAGCAGCCTGGGACAGCCTTACTCTGGAAACACCATATATTTT	CASSLGQPYSGNTIYF
TRBV10-3	.	.	TRBJ2-7	TGTGCCATCAGGGACAGTAACTCCTACGAGCAGTACTTC	CAIRDSNSYEQYF
TRBV18	.	.	TRBJ1-2	TGTGCCAGCTCACCTCAGGGAAAGCTGGGGGGCTACACCTTC	CASSPQGKLGGYTF
TRBV28	.	.	TRBJ1-5	TGTGCCAGCAGTTTGGGGGGGGGTAATCAGCCCCAGCATTTT	CASSLGGGNQPQHF
TRBV28	.	.	TRBJ1-1	TGTGCCAGCAGTTTATTAGAGCTGAACACTGAAGCTTTCTTT	CASSLLELNTEAFF
TRBV12-3/TRBV12-4	.	.	TRBJ1-1	TGTGCCAGCAGTTTCCTAGAAGGTGAAGCTTTCTTT	CASSFLEGEAFF
TRBV19	TRBD1	.	TRBJ1-2	TGTGCCAGTAGTACTGGACAGGGAAAAGAGAAGGGCTACACCTTC	CASSTGQGKEKGYTF
TRBV7-9	.	.	TRBJ1-6	TGTGCCAGCAGCTTGGGGACTCCAAGGGATTCACCCCTCCACTTT	CASSLGTPRDSPLHF
TRBV5-4	.	.	TRBJ2-2	TGTGCCAGCAGAACTCACTTCACCGGGGAGCTGTTTTTT	CASRTHFTGELFF
TRBV19	.	.	TRBJ2-6	TGTGCCAGTAGTACGGGGGCTGGGGCCAACGTCCTGACTTTC	CASSTGAGANVLTF
TRBV2	.	.	TRBJ1-1	TGTGCCAGCTTCCCGGTAACAGGGAATGTAGCTTTCTTT	CASFPVTGNVAFF
TRBV19	.	few	TRBJ1-2	TGTGCCAGTACCCTGGACAGTTTGTGGGGCTACACCTTC	CASTLDSLWGYTF
TRBV11-2	TRBD2	.	TRBJ2-1	TGTGCCAGCAGCTCACTAGCGGGGGGCGACAATGAGCAGTTCTTC	CASSSLAGGDNEQFF
TRBV20-1	.	.	TRBJ2-5	TGCAGTGCTAGAGAGTCGGAGACCCAGTACTTC	CSARESETQYF
TRBV5-6	TRBD1	.	TRBJ2-2	TGTGCCAGCAGCTTTCGGGGACAGGGTCGGGCCGGGGAGCTGTTTTTT	CASSFRGQGRAGELFF
TRBV14	TRBD2	few	TRBJ2-1	TGTGCCAGCAGCCAGTTCGGGACTAGCGAGTTCGGTGAGCAGTTCTTC	CASSQFGTSEFGEQFF
TRBV6-5	TRBD2	.	TRBJ2-3	TGTGCCAGCAGTCGCGGGGGGCCCACCCTCCAGTATTTT	CASSRGGPTLQYF
TRBV28	TRBD1	once	TRBJ1-2	TGTGCCAGCAGTTTATCAGGGGGTCCCTATGGCTACACCTTC	CASSLSGGPYGYTF
TRBV21-1	.	.	TRBJ2-7	TGTGCCAGCAGCACCCGGTCCGTCGACGGGTCCTACGAGCAGTACTTC	CASSTRSVDGSYEQYF
TRBV5-6	.	.	TRBJ2-1	TGTGCCAGCTCGACCCAAGGGGGAGGGGCGTACAATGAGCAGTTCTTC	CASSTQGGGAYNEQFF
TRBV4-1	TRBD1	.	TRBJ2-7	TGCGCCAGCAGCCAGGTTGGACAGGGGGCCTACGAGCAGTACTTC	CASSQVGQGAYEQYF
TRBV12-3/TRBV12-4	.	.	TRBJ1-2	TGTGCCAGCAGTTTAGGGGGGGATGTTGGCTACACCTTC	CASSLGGDVGYTF
TRBV7-3	TRBD1	.	TRBJ2-5	TGTGCCAGCAGCACCCGGACCGGGACAGGGGCTGGGGGGGAGACCCAGTACTTC	CASSTRTGTGAGGETQYF
TRBV25-1	TRBD1	few	TRBJ2-1	TGTGCCAGCACCCAACCAGGGACAGGGACCAATGAGCAGTTCTTC	CASTQPGTGTNEQFF
TRBV27	.	.	TRBJ2-2	TGTGCCAGCAGTTCGGGACTCCTCACCGGGGAGCTGTTTTTT	CASSSGLLTGELFF
TRBV6-5	.	.	TRBJ1-4	TGTGCCAGCAGGGTAGACAGGATTGTTAATGAAAAACTGTTTTTT	CASRVDRIVNEKLFF
TRBV19	TRBD1	.	TRBJ2-3	TGTGCCAGTAGTCCAGTCCCGGGACAGGGTACAGATACGCAGTATTTT	CASSPVPGQGTDTQYF
TRBV12-3/TRBV12-4	TRBD1	once	TRBJ1-2	TGTGCCAGCAGTTTCGGACAGGCCTATGGCTACACCTTC	CASSFGQAYGYTF
TRBV29-1	TRBD1	.	TRBJ2-3	TGCAGCGTTGAAGATCCGAGGGGGCTGGATACGCAGTATTTT	CSVEDPRGLDTQYF
TRBV29-1	.	.	TRBJ1-5	TGCAGCGTTGGGGCGGGGGATCAGCCCCAGCATTTT	CSVGAGDQPQHF
TRBV5-1	.	.	TRBJ1-2	TGCGCCAGCAGCTCGGGACATCCGATAACCCTCAGGCATGGCTACACCTTC	CASSSGHPITLRHGYTF
TRBV2	TRBD2	.	TRBJ2-3	TGTGCCAGCAACCCGCGTAGCGGGAGTGATACGCAGTATTTT	CASNPRSGSDTQYF
TRBV6-5	TRBD2	.	TRBJ2-3	TGTGCCACCCGCGCCCGGCGGGGGGACACAGATACGCAGTATTTT	CATRARRGDTDTQYF
TRBV7-3	.	.	TRBJ1-5	TGTGCCAGCAGCCCCGATCGGGGTCAGCCCCAGCATTTT	CASSPDRGQPQHF
TRBV7-9	TRBD1	once	TRBJ1-5	TGTGCCAGCAGCCCGGGACAGGGAGACGGTCAGCCCCAGCATTTT	CASSPGQGDGQPQHF
TRBV3-1/TRBV3-2	TRBD1	.	TRBJ2-1	TGTGCCAGCAGCCCGACGACAGGGGGCTTCTACAATGAGCAGTTCTTC	CASSPTTGGFYNEQFF
TRBV2	.	few	TRBJ1-5	TGTGCCAGCAGCCTTGGCAGGAGCAATCAGCCCCAGCATTTT	CASSLGRSNQPQHF
TRBV5-1	.	.	TRBJ2-2	TGCGCCAGCAGCTACCGCGGTGGGGAGCTGTTTTTT	CASSYRGGELFF
TRBV27	.	.	TRBJ2-5	TGTGCCAGCAGTCTGAGACAGGTCCCTTACCAAGAGACCCAGTACTTC	CASSLRQVPYQETQYF
TRBV28	TRBD1	once	TRBJ1-2	TGTGCCACGAAGGGGGACAGGGCGTATGGCTACACCTTC	CATKGDRAYGYTF